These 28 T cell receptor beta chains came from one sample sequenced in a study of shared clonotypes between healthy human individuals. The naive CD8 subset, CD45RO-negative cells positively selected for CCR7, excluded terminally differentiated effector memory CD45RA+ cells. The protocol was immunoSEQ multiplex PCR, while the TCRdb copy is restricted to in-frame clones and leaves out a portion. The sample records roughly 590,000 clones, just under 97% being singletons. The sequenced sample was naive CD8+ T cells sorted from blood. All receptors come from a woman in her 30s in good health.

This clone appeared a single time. CDR3 in amino acids: CASSLGDTGDEQYF. The CDR3 coding sequence is TGTGCCAGCAGTTTGGGAGATACGGGCGACGAGCAGTACTTC. The rearrangement uses TRBV27 and TRBJ2-7, with D perhaps TRBD2 (5 bases). Trimming left V 3 bases short and J 5 bases short, with 14 bases between. CDR1 MNHEY and CDR2 SMNVEV come from the germline V gene (reference sequence). The CDR3 is 14 residues long.

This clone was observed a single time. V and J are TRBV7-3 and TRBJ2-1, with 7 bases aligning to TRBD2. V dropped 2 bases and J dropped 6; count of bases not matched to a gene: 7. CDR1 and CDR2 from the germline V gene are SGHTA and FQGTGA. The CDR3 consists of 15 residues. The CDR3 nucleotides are TGTGCCAGCAGCTTAGGAGCGGGATCGCCCAATGAGCAGTTCTTC. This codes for CASSLGAGSPNEQFF.

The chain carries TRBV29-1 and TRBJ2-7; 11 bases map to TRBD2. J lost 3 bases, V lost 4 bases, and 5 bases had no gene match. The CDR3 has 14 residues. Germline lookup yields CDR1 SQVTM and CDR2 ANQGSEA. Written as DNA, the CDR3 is TGCAGCGTTGTTACTAGCGGGAGTAGCTACGAGCAGTACTTC. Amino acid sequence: CSVVTSGSSYEQYF.

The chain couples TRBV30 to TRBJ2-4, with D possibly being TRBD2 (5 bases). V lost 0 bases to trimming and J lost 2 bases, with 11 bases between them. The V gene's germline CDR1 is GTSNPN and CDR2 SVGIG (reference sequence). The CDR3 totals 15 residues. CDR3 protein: CAWSVFTGTKNIQYF. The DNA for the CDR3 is TGTGCCTGGAGTGTCTTCACCGGGACCAAAAACATTCAGTACTTC.

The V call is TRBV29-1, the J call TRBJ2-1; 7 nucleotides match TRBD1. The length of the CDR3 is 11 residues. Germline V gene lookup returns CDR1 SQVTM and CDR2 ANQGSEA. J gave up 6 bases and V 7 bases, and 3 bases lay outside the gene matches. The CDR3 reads CSGTGLNEQFF. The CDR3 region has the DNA TGCAGCGGGACAGGCCTCAATGAGCAGTTCTTC.

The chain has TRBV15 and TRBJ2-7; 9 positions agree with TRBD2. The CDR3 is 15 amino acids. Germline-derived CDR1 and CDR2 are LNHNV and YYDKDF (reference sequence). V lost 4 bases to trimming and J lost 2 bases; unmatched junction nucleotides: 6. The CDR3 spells CATSTGLALPYEQYF. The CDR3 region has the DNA TGTGCCACCAGCACCGGACTAGCGCTACCCTACGAGCAGTACTTC.

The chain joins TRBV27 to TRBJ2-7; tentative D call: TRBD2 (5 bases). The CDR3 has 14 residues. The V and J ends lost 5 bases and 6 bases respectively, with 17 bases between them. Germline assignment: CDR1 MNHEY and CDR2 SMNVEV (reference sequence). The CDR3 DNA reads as TGTGCCAGCAGTCTACAGCGGACCGAGAGCGAGCAGTACTTC. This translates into CASSLQRTESEQYF.

The CDR3 reads CASSEALGQGLPNVLTF. The CDR3 coding sequence is TGTGCCAGCAGTGAAGCCCTGGGACAGGGCTTACCCAACGTCCTGACTTTC. This chain links TRBV6-1 with TRBJ2-6; 9 bases fit TRBD1. V lost 0 bases to trimming and J lost 8 bases; unmatched junction nucleotides: 8. Germline values: CDR1 MNHNS, CDR2 SASEGT. There are 17 residues in the CDR3.

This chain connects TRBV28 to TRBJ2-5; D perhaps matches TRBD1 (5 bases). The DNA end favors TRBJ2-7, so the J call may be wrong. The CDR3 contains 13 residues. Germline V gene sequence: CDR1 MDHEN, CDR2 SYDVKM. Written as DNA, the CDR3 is TGTGCCAGCAGTTTGCAGGGTATAACCGAGCAGTACTTC. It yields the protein CASSLQGITEQYF.

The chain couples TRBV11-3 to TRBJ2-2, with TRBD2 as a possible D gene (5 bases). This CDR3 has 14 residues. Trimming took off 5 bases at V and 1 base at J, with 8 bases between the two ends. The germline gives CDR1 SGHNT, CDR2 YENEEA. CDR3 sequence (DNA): TGTGCCAGCAGCCCCCGGGAGAACACCGGGGAGCTGTTTTTT. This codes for CASSPRENTGELFF. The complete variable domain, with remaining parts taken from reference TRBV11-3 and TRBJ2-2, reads EAGVVQSPRYKIIEKKQPVAFWCNPISGHNTLYWYLQNLGQGPELLIRYENEEAVDDSQLPKDRFSAERLKGVDSTLKIQPAELGDSAVYLCASSPRENTGELFFGEGSRLTVL.

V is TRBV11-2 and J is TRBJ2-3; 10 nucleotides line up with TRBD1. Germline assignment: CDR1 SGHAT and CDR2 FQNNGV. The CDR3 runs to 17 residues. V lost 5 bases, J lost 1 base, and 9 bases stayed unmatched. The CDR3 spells CASSLDPDRGGTDTQYF. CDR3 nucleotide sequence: TGTGCCAGCAGCCTGGACCCGGACAGGGGGGGCACAGATACGCAGTATTTT.

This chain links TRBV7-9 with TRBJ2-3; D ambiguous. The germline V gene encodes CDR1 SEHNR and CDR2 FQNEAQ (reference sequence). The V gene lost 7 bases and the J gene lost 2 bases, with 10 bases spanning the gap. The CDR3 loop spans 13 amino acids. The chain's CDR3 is CASTHVTTDTQYF. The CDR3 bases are TGTGCCAGCACCCATGTAACCACAGATACGCAGTATTTT.

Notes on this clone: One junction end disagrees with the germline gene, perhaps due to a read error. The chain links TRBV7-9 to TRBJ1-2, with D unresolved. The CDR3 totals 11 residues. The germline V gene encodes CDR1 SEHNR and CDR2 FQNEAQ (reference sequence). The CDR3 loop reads CASSLAGRDHF. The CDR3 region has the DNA TGTGCCAGCAGCTTAGCTGGGCGAGACCACTTC.

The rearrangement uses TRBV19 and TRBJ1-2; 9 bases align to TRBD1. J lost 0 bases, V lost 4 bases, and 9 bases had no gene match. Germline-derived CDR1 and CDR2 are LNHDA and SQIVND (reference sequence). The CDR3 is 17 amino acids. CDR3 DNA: TGTGCCAGTAGTACCTACCCGGGACAGGGTTCTAACTATGGCTACACCTTC. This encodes CASSTYPGQGSNYGYTF.

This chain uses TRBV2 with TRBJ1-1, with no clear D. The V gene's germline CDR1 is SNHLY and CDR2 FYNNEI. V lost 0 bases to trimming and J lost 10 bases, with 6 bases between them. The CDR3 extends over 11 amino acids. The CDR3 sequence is CASSEAGSAFF. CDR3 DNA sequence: TGTGCCAGCAGTGAAGCCGGGTCAGCTTTCTTT.

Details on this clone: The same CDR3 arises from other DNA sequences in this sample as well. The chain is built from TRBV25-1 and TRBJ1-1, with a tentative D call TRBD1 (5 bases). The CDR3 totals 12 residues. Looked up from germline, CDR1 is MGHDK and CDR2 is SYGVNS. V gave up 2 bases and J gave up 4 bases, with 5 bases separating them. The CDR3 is CASSEQGTEAFF. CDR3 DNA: TGTGCCAGCAGTGAACAGGGCACTGAAGCTTTCTTT.

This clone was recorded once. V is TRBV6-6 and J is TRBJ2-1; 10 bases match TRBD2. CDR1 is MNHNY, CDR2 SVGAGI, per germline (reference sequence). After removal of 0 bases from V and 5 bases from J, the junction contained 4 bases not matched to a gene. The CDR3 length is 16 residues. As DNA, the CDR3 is TGTGCCAGCAGTTACTCGCTTGGGACTAGCGACAATGAGCAGTTCTTC. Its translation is CASSYSLGTSDNEQFF.

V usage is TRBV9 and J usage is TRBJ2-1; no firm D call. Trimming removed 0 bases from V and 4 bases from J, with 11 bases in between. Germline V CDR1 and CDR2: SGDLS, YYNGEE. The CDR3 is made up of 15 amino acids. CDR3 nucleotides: TGTGCCAGCAGCGTAGTCTTAGGTAGTTACAATGAGCAGTTCTTC. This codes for CASSVVLGSYNEQFF.

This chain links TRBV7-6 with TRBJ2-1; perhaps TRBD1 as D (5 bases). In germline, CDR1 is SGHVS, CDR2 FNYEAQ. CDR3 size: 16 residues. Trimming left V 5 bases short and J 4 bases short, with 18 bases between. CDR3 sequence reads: CASSQGVGLVYNEQFF. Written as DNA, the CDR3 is TGTGCCAGCAGCCAAGGGGTGGGCCTGGTTTACAATGAGCAGTTCTTC. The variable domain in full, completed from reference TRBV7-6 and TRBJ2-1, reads GAGVSQSPRYKVTKRGQDVALRCDPISGHVSLYWYRQALGQGPEFLTYFNYEAQQDKSGLPNDRFSAERPEGSISTLTIQRTEQRDSAMYRCASSQGVGLVYNEQFFGPGTRLTVL.

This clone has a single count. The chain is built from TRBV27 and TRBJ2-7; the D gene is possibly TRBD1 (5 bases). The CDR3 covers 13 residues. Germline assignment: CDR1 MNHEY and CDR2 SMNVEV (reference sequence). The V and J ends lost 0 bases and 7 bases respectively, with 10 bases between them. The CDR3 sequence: CASSLSGPVEQYF. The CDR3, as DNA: TGTGCCAGCAGTTTATCGGGGCCGGTGGAGCAGTACTTC.

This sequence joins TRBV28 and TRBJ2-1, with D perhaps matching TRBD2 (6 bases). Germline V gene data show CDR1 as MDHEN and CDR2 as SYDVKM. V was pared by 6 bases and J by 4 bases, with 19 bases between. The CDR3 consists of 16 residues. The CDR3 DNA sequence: TGTGCCAGCAGGCCTCGGAGGCCTAGCGCGTACAATGAGCAGTTCTTC. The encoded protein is CASRPRRPSAYNEQFF.

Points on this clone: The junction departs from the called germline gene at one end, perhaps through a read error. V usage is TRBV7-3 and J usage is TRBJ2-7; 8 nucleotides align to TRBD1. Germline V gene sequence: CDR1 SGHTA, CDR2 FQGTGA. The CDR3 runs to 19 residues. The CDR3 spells CVSSLNLPFDRGDSYEQYF. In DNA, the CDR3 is TGTGTCAGCAGCTTAAACCTTCCTTTCGACAGGGGCGATTCCTACGAGCAGTACTTC.

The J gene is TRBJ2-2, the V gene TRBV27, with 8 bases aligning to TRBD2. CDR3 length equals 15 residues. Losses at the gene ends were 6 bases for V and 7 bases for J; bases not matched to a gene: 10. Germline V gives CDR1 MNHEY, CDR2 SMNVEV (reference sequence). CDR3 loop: CASSLSSGRYGELFF. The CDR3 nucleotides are TGTGCCAGCAGCCTCTCCAGCGGGAGATACGGGGAGCTGTTTTTT.

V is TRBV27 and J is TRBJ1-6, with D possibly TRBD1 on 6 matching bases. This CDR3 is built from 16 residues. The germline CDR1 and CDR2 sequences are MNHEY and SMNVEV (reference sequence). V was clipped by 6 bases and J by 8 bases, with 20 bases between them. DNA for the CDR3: TGTGCCAGCAGCTCCCGGGACGGAAGGGGGTATTCACCCCTCCACTTT. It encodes CASSSRDGRGYSPLHF.

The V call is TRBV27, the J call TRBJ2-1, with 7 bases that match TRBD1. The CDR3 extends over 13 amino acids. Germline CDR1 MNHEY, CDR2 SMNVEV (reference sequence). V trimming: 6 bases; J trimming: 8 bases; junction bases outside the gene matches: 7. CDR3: CASSPGGVYEQFF. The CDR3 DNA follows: TGTGCCAGCAGCCCAGGGGGAGTGTATGAGCAGTTCTTC.

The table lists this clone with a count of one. The CDR3 region is CASGNKRDGTTEAFF. For the CDR3, the DNA is TGTGCCAGCGGAAACAAGAGGGACGGAACCACTGAAGCTTTCTTT. The chain couples TRBV6-4 to TRBJ1-1; maybe TRBD1 (5 bases). Germline V lookup: CDR1 MRHNA, CDR2 SNTAGT. V shed 8 bases and J shed 4 bases, with 20 bases lying between them. The CDR3 sequence is 15 residues long.

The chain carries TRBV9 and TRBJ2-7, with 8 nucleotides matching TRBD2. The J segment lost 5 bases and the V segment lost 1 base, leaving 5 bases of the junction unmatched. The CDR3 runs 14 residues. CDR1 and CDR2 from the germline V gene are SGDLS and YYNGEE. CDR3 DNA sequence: TGTGCCAGCAGCGTAACCAGCGGGAGTCACGAGCAGTACTTC. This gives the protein CASSVTSGSHEQYF. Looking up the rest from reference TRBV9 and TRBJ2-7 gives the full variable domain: DSGVTQTPKHLITATGQRVTLRCSPRSGDLSVYWYQQSLDQGLQFLIQYYNGEERAKGNILERFSAQQFPDLHSELNLSSLELGDSALYFCASSVTSGSHEQYFGPGTRLTVT.

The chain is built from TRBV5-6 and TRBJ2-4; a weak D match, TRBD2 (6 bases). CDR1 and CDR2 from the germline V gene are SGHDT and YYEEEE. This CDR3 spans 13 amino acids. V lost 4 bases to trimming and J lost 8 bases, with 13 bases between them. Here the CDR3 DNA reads TGTGCCAGCAGCCCCCTGGAGGGAGACATTCAGTACTTC. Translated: CASSPLEGDIQYF.